Described below is a single T cell receptor beta chain sequence and its context. Its antigen remains unknown. The study ran its PCR with 60 Vbeta and 13 Jbeta primers. Produced via immunoSEQ multiplex PCR; TCRdb's table is partial and in-frame only. The sample shows some 98,000 clones, around four fifths of them seen only once. V was trimmed by 6 bases and J by 1 base, leaving 9 bases between them. Germline V CDR1 and CDR2: LNHDA, SQIVND (reference sequence). This CDR3 is 14 amino acids long. This sample was taken from a study of cytomegalovirus exposure and HLA in healthy donors. Findings of the study overall: Sequencing likely generated an artifact that appeared as a cluster of highly shared sequence variants. Available immune exposure information covered CMV serostatus only.

This chain connects TRBV19 to TRBJ2-2; TRBD1 might be the D (5 bases). This TCR was recovered from a man aged 40-50 years in good health and CMV-seronegative. The sample was PBMCs. The CDR3 DNA sequence: TGTGCCAGTAGGTCTCAGGGGAACACCGGGGAGCTGTTTTTT. The encoded protein is CASRSQGNTGELFF.